This T cell receptor beta chain was observed in a study of blood T cell repertoires in COVID-19. Background on the study: Samples representing acute and convalescent COVID-19 were sourced from the United States, Italy and Spain. The cDNA or gDNA used as material had been derived from T cells, B-cell-depleted T cells, or PBMCs.

Per the original data handling: Amplification of reference gene primers was used by the study to estimate nucleated cell counts. Libraries were prepared by immunoSEQ multiplex PCR; TCRdb keeps only in-frame clonotypes and omits some of them. V and J calls and clone size come straight from that table; D and trimming were deduced from the DNA. This sample has over 150,000 clones, with 60% to 80% found just once. Sequenced material: peripheral blood. This TCR was sampled from a woman aged 70 to 79 with acute or convalescent COVID-19.

CDR3 region: CATSDLRDRELKVGGYTF. The CDR3 DNA sequence: TGTGCCACCAGTGATTTGAGGGACAGGGAGTTGAAAGTTGGAGGCTACACCTTC. This chain uses TRBV24-1 with TRBJ1-2; 9 bases match TRBD1. The germline V gene has CDR1 KGHDR and CDR2 SFDVKD. V dropped 0 bases and J dropped 8; count of bases not matched to a gene: 15. The CDR3 is 18 residues long.